The following is a T cell receptor beta chain sequence with its context. The data belong to a study of blood T cell repertoires in COVID-19. Study-level background: Samples of COVID-19 (acute and convalescent) were obtained from the United States, Italy and Spain. Nucleic acid was either cDNA or gDNA, and it came from T cells, B-cell-depleted T cells, or PBMCs.

The table came from immunoSEQ multiplex PCR; TCRdb's copy has only in-frame clones and leaves some out. The sample consists of fewer than 95,000 clones, approximately 90% of them appearing once. There are 12 residues in the CDR3. Germline V gene lookup returns CDR1 DFQATT and CDR2 SNEGSKA (reference sequence). Trimming removed 3 bases from V and 6 bases from J, with 9 bases in between. The sequenced sample was peripheral blood. V usage is TRBV20-1 and J usage is TRBJ2-4, with a tentative D call TRBD1 (5 bases). The receptor was derived from a man aged 50-60 years with acute or convalescent COVID-19. CDR3: CSASQGRNIQYF. Written as DNA, the CDR3 is TGCAGTGCTAGTCAGGGCAGAAACATTCAGTACTTC.